This T cell receptor (beta chain) was sequenced during a study of blood T cell repertoires in COVID-19 (dated by TCRdb to about 2020). Concerning the study at large: The collaborator samples originated in the United States, Italy and Spain and spanned the acute and convalescent phases of COVID-19. The material from the prospective study consisted of cDNA or gDNA derived from T cells, B-cell-depleted T cells, or PBMCs. Subjects who had been exposed to COVID-19, were actively infected with it, or had recovered from it provided the deeply sampled blood TCRbeta repertoires that made up the dataset. The repertoires were made available in a free public database intended to serve as a resource for research on the immune response to SARS-CoV-2. The samples were drawn from the first 160 participants of the ongoing ImmuneRACE study and from 1,254 subjects provided by 6 global collaborators. Sample metadata almost always included a de-identified subject ID, COVID-19 status, age in years and sex. HLA class I and class II types, where available, came from metadata supplied by the sample provider rather than from assay-based typing.

This clone was observed a few times. The antigen it binds to is not known. Within one base of it there is no much larger clone, and no base qualities were kept. TCRbeta CDR3 regions were amplified from genomic DNA using the immunoSEQ Assay, a bias-controlled multiplex PCR. In the authors' own workflow: The number of nucleated cells in each sample was estimated from the amplification of reference gene primers within the assay. Sequence reads were collapsed and filtered to measure the absolute abundance of every unique TCRbeta CDR3 rearrangement. For each sample, productive Simpson clonality was calculated as the square root of Simpson's diversity index over productive rearrangements. As stored in TCRdb, this immuneACCESS dataset retains in-frame rearrangements with V and J assigned. A fraction of the clones does not appear; measured against another copy, unresolved V genes explain less than half of the discrepancy, and the remainder lacks a known reason. D and trimming come from the DNA, and the V and J calls and clone size come from that table. The sample includes under 300,000 clones, with roughly three quarters observed a single time. Of the sample, 4% to 4.5% falls within the top ten clones.

The germline V gene encodes CDR1 MDHEN and CDR2 SYDVKM. The germline V end is reduced by 5 bases and the J end by 14 bases; junction bases left unmatched: 11. The CDR3, from cysteine to phenylalanine, totals 12 residues. Just CDR3 DNA is preserved here, 36 bases in frame from base 1. Overall results and qualifications from the work: The amount of clinical and demographic metadata varied by source and participant and was provided uncurated.

Collaborating institutions collected whole blood in K2EDTA tubes following their own protocols. For TCRbeta analysis, collaborator samples were shipped as frozen whole blood, as isolated PBMCs, or as DNA extracted from either sample type. The V and J segments used are TRBV28 and TRBJ1-2; a stretch of 7 junction bases matches TRBD1. Sequencing input: peripheral blood. The TCR sequence derives from a woman aged 35 to 49 with active or convalescent COVID-19. This receptor carries the CDR3 CASSPQAGGQTF. The DNA sequence reads TGTGCCAGCAGTCCACAGGCAGGGGGTCAGACCTTC.